The 8 T cell receptor beta chains in this list originate from one sample, sequenced in a study of blood T cell repertoires in COVID-19. The assay was immunoSEQ multiplex PCR, and TCRdb's table has in-frame clones only and misses some. Of around 400,000 clones listed, 80% to 95% are singletons. The specimen sequenced was PBMCs or T cells enriched from blood (not recorded which). The receptors come from a woman aged 35 to 49 who had been exposed to COVID-19.

The chain carries TRBV5-5 and TRBJ2-7, with TRBD1 identical over 8 bases. Per germline, CDR1 SGHKS and CDR2 YYEKEE (reference sequence). V shed 0 bases and J 1 base; nucleotides not matched to a gene: 9. This CDR3 has 17 amino acids. DNA for the CDR3: TGTGCCAGCAGCTTGGGATTTAAGACAGGGGTATCCTACGAGCAGTACTTC. Translated: CASSLGFKTGVSYEQYF.

The chain recombines TRBV2 with TRBJ1-5; no firm D call. The CDR3 is made up of 12 amino acids. Looked up from germline, CDR1 is SNHLY and CDR2 is FYNNEI. V lost 4 bases and J 3 bases, leaving 4 bases between the germline ends. As DNA, the CDR3 is TGTGCCAGCAGTGCTCTCAATCAGCCCCAGCATTTT. This gives the protein CASSALNQPQHF.

Comments on this clone: The sample carries other DNA sequences with the same CDR3. The chain has TRBV7-9 and TRBJ1-2; 8 positions match TRBD1. After removal of 4 bases from V and 2 bases from J, the junction contained 3 bases not matched to a gene. CDR3 size: 14 residues. CDR1 SEHNR and CDR2 FQNEAQ come from the germline V gene (reference sequence). CDR3: CASSSGQGNYGYTF. CDR3 DNA: TGTGCCAGCAGCTCAGGACAGGGCAACTATGGCTACACCTTC.

In nucleotides, the CDR3 is TGTGCCAGTGCCTATGGGGGACAGGGGTGGAATTCACCCCTCCACTTT. This encodes CASAYGGQGWNSPLHF. The V call is TRBV19, the J call TRBJ1-6, with TRBD1 matching 10 bases. V lost 8 bases and J lost 7; bases outside the gene matches: 11. Germline lookup yields CDR1 LNHDA and CDR2 SQIVND (reference sequence). The CDR3 consists of 16 residues.

The chain uses TRBV25-1 and TRBJ2-7; TRBD1 aligns across 8 bases. CDR3 length equals 14 residues. The trim removed 5 bases at V and 2 bases at J, leaving 5 bases unmatched. CDR1 and CDR2 (germline): MGHDK, SYGVNS. As DNA, the CDR3 is TGTGCCAGCAGTCGGGGACAGGTCCCCTACGAGCAGTACTTC. This gives the protein CASSRGQVPYEQYF.

The rearrangement joins TRBV10-3 to TRBJ2-1; tentative D call: TRBD1 (8 bases). The CDR3 is made up of 13 amino acids. Germline loops: CDR1 ENHRY, CDR2 SYGVKD. The ends were cut back, 4 bases at V and 10 bases at J, with 14 bases in the middle. The CDR3 loop is CAISGTGRGEQFF. CDR3 bases: TGTGCCATCAGTGGGACAGGGCGGGGGGAGCAGTTCTTC.

V is TRBV23-1 and J is TRBJ2-5; 8 nucleotides agree with TRBD1. TRBV23-1 carries the ORF label, with uncertain function. This CDR3 contains 15 residues. V lost 4 bases to trimming and J lost 4 bases; unmatched junction nucleotides: 8. The CDR3 coding sequence is TGCGCCAGCAGTCTAACGACAGGGGACGGAGAGACCCAGTACTTC. Translating gives CASSLTTGDGETQYF.

V usage is TRBV7-6 and J usage is TRBJ2-1, with 10 bases matching TRBD1. The CDR3 consists of 16 residues. Per the germline V gene, CDR1 is SGHVS and CDR2 is FNYEAQ. The J segment lost 9 bases and the V segment lost 5 bases, leaving 13 bases of the junction unmatched. CDR3 nucleotides: TGTGCCAGCAGCGCGACACCGGGACAGGGGAGGAGTGAGCAGTTCTTC. Its protein product is CASSATPGQGRSEQFF.